Presented here are 8 T cell receptor beta chains from one specimen sequenced in a study of post-analysis software for immune sequencing data. Study observations and caveats: TRBV segments more frequent in patients than in controls numbered roughly 5 and included TRBV5-6, TRBV5-1 and TRBV20-1.

Antigens of these TCRs are unknown. Built from TCR beta cDNA, the libraries had unique molecular identifiers in them. In TCRdb, the PCR reads were re-called with MiXCR into one record per CDR3 protein. The data contain some 240,000 distinct CDR3 sequences, around 34% of them singletons. Sequenced input: blood. These receptors came from a girl aged 5 to 17 with multiple sclerosis.

With respect to this clonotype: A much larger clone lies a single base off, so this may be a read error. This chain links TRBV5-1 with TRBJ2-1, with D perhaps assigned TRBD1 or TRBD2 (5 bases each). Trimming stripped 7 bases from V and 2 bases from J, with 10 bases between. Germline values: CDR1 SGHRS, CDR2 YFSETQ. The CDR3 length is 13 residues. Written as DNA, the CDR3 is TGCGCCAGCGGCTCGGGGCCCTACAATGAGCAGTTCTTC. Amino acid sequence: CASGSGPYNEQFF.

This clonotype was counted ten times or more. The J gene is TRBJ2-1, the V gene TRBV27, with unresolved D. The CDR3 is 13 amino acids. The V end was cut by 4 bases, the J end by 6 bases, with 10 bases between. Germline CDR1 reads MNHEY; CDR2 reads SMNVEV (reference sequence). CDR3 in amino acids: CASSSGPANEQFF. The CDR3 DNA is TGTGCCAGCAGTTCTGGACCGGCCAATGAGCAGTTCTTC.

The genes are TRBV25-1 and TRBJ2-2, with D possibly being TRBD2 (7 bases). CDR3 size: 16 residues. With 3 bases removed from V and 3 bases from J, the gap between germline ends came to 14 bases. The V gene's germline CDR1 is MGHDK and CDR2 SYGVNS. The CDR3 nucleotides are TGTGCCAGCAGTGAGCGGGGGCTAGCGGACACCGGGGAGCTGTTTTTT. Translated: CASSERGLADTGELFF.

This clonotype was found a few times. The rearrangement joins TRBV5-5 to TRBJ2-5; 10 positions agree with TRBD2. In germline, CDR1 is SGHKS, CDR2 YYEKEE (reference sequence). The CDR3 runs 18 residues. J gave up 5 bases and V 0 bases, and 13 bases lay outside the gene matches. CDR3 in DNA: TGTGCCAGCAGCTTGGTTCCTAGCGGGAGTTCGAAGGGGGAGACCCAGTACTTC. Residues: CASSLVPSGSSKGETQYF.

Regarding this clonotype: A much larger clone lies one base from this, so it may be a read error. The chain is built from TRBV4-1 and TRBJ2-1, with D unresolved. The length of the CDR3 is 13 residues. V lost 1 base to trimming and J lost 10 bases, with 11 bases between them. The germline CDR1 and CDR2 sequences are MGHRA and YSYEKL. CDR3 DNA sequence: TGCGCCAGCAGCCAAGTGGCGGTGGGCGAGCAGTTCTTC. Translated, it gives CASSQVAVGEQFF.

In its sample, this clonotype was seen many times. The CDR3 DNA reads as TGCGCCAGCAGCTTGGTTCAGAGGAACACTGAAGCTTTCTTT. It encodes CASSLVQRNTEAFF. The J gene is TRBJ1-1, the V gene TRBV5-1; D gene unclear. This CDR3 is built from 14 residues. Germline V gene data show CDR1 as SGHRS and CDR2 as YFSETQ. V shed 0 bases and J shed 1 base, with 7 bases lying between them.

As to this clonotype: A much bigger clone sits one base away, suggesting this may be a read error. The chain is built from TRBV15 and TRBJ2-5, with D unresolved. This CDR3 has 14 amino acids. The germline V gene encodes CDR1 LNHNV and CDR2 YYDKDF (reference sequence). Deletions cut 0 bases from V and 11 bases from J, with 16 bases between. CDR3 in DNA: TGTGCCACCAGCAGAGATAGTCACCCCAGCCGGCAGTACTTC. Protein product: CATSRDSHPSRQYF. The full variable domain, completed using reference TRBV15 and TRBJ2-5, is DAMVIQNPRYQVTQFGKPVTLSCSQTLNHNVMYWYQQKSSQAPKLLFHYYDKDFNNEADTPDNFQSRRPNTSFCFLDIRSPGLGDTAMYLCATSRDSHPSRQYFGPGTRLLVL.

The rearrangement joins TRBV5-1 to TRBJ2-3, with TRBD1 identical over 7 bases. Germline values: CDR1 SGHRS, CDR2 YFSETQ. The CDR3 is 14 residues long. Germline trimming cut 2 bases from V and 8 bases from J; bases unmatched to any gene: 8. CDR3 nucleotides: TGCGCCAGCAGCTTCGGACAGGTCTCGGGTACGCAGTATTTT. As protein: CASSFGQVSGTQYF.